The clone carrying this T cell receptor beta chain was seen ten or more times. Its antigen is not known. The data originate from a study of neurological immune-mediated disorders. Germline V gene lookup returns CDR1 SGHRS and CDR2 YFSETQ. Trimming at V came to 3 bases and at J to 2 bases, leaving 15 bases not matched to a gene. This CDR3 has 21 residues. The making of cDNA relied on 5'RACE with 10-nucleotide random UMIs. Via MiXCR, TCRdb re-called the 5' RACE reads, giving one row per CDR3 protein. The table lists tens of thousands of distinct CDR3 sequences, 3.6% of them singletons. Broader study findings: HTLV-1-associated myelopathy led in TCR clonal expansion, while multiple sclerosis ranked lowest, below healthy controls. According to phylogenetic grouping, one related-CDR3 cluster, a possible signature, contained the repertoires of 18 of 34 multiple sclerosis patients. Across subjects, expanded clones had no CDR3 amino acid sequences in common, pointing to private repertoires in all groups.

Sequencing was done on a sample of PBMCs. V gene TRBV5-1 combines with J gene TRBJ2-2, with TRBD2 matching 14 bases. This sequence was found in a man aged 25 to 40 with multiple sclerosis. CDR3 region: CASSSPGLAGARIHNTGELFF. CDR3 sequence (DNA): TGCGCCAGCAGCTCGCCGGGACTAGCGGGGGCCCGGATACATAACACCGGGGAGCTGTTTTTT.